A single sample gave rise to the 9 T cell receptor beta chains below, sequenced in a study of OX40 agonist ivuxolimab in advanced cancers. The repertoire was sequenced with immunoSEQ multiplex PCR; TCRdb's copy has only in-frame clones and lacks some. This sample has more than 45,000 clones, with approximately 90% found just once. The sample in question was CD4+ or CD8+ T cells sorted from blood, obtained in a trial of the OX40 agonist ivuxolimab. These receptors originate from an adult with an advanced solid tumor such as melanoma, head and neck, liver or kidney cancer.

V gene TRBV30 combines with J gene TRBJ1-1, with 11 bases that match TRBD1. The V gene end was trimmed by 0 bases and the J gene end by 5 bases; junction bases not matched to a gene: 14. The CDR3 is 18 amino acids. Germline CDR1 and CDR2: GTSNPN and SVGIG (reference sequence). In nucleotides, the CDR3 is TGTGCCTGGAGTGTGCCGGGGGGACAGGGGGGAGGAAAGACTGAAGCTTTCTTT. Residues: CAWSVPGGQGGGKTEAFF.

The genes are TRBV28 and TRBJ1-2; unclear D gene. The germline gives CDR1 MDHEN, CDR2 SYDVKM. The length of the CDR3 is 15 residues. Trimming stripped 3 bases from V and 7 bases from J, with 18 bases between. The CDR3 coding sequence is TGTGCCAGCAGTTTGCGCAGGACCGGGCTTAGTGGCTACACCTTC. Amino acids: CASSLRRTGLSGYTF.

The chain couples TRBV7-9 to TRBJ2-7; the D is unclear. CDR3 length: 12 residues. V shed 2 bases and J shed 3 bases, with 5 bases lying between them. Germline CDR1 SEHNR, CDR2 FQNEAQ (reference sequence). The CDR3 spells CASSLLGYEQYF. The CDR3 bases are TGTGCCAGCAGCTTATTAGGCTACGAGCAGTACTTC.

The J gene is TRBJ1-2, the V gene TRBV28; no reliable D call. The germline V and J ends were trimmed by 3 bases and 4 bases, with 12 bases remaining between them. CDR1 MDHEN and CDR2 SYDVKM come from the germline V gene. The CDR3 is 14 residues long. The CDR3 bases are TGTGCCAGCAGTTTTCTGGCAGAGAGCTATGGCTACACCTTC. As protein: CASSFLAESYGYTF.

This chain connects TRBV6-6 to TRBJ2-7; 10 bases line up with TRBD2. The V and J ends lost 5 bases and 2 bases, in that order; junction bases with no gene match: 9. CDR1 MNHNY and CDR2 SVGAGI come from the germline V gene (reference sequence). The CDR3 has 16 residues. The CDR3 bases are TGTGCCAGCAGTCGGGAGGAGAGCGGGGGGGCCTACGAGCAGTACTTC. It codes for CASSREESGGAYEQYF.

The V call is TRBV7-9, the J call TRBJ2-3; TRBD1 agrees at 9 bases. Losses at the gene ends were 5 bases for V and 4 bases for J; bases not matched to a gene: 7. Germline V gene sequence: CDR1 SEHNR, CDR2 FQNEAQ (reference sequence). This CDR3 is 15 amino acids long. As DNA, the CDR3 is TGTGCCAGCAGCCCCCGGGACAGGGAGTCAGATACGCAGTATTTT. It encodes CASSPRDRESDTQYF.

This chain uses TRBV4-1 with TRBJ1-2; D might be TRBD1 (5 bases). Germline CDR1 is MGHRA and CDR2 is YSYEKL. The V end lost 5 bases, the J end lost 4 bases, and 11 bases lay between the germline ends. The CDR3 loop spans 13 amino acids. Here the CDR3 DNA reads TGCGCCAGCAGCTCAACAGGAGGCTATGGCTACACCTTC. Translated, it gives CASSSTGGYGYTF.

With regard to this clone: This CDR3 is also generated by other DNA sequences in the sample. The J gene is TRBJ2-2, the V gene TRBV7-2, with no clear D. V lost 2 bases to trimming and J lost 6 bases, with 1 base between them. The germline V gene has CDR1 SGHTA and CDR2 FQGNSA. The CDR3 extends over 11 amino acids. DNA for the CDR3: TGTGCCAGCAGCTTATCCGGGGAGCTGTTTTTT. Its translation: CASSLSGELFF.

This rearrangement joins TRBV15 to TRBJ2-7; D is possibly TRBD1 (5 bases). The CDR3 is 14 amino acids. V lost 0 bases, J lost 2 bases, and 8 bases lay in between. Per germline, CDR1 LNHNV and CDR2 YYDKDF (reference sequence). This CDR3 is CATSRDQGTYEQYF. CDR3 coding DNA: TGTGCCACCAGCAGAGATCAGGGTACCTACGAGCAGTACTTC. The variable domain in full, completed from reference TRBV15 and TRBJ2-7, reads DAMVIQNPRYQVTQFGKPVTLSCSQTLNHNVMYWYQQKSSQAPKLLFHYYDKDFNNEADTPDNFQSRRPNTSFCFLDIRSPGLGDTAMYLCATSRDQGTYEQYFGPGTRLTVT.